Listed below are T cell receptor beta chains from one sample, sequenced in a study of shared clonotypes between healthy human individuals. Profiled with immunoSEQ multiplex PCR; TCRdb holds only in-frame clones, not every one. Among about 960,000 clones, around three quarters were seen once, and the ten largest hold about 1.5%. Specimen: memory CD4+ T cells sorted from blood. Receptors were obtained from a man between 18 and 35 years old in good health. The CDR3 runs from the conserved cysteine through the conserved F or W. Fields, in order: CDR3 DNA, CDR3 protein, clone size, J gene, V gene, D gene. The D gene is left open where the match is weak. Clone sizes are given selectively: once, few, many, or a class where the clone is expanded.

CDR3nt: TGTGCCAGCAGCGTAGAAAACAATGAGCAGTTCTTC
CDR3aa: CASSVENNEQFF
abundance: NA
j_gene: TRBJ2-1
v_gene: TRBV9
d_gene: NA

CDR3nt: TGTGCCAGTAGTATTGCGGGAGACTCAGATACGCAGTATTTT
CDR3aa: CASSIAGDSDTQYF
abundance: once
j_gene: TRBJ2-3
v_gene: TRBV19
d_gene: TRBD2

CDR3nt: TGTGCCAGCAGCGAGAGCCCTCCTAGCTACAATGAGCAGTTCTTC
CDR3aa: CASSESPPSYNEQFF
abundance: NA
j_gene: TRBJ2-1
v_gene: TRBV9
d_gene: NA

CDR3nt: TGTGCCAGCTCACGGACTAGCGGGGGGTACGAGCAGTACTTC
CDR3aa: CASSRTSGGYEQYF
abundance: few
j_gene: TRBJ2-7
v_gene: TRBV18
d_gene: TRBD2

CDR3nt: TGTGCCATCAGCTCTAGGGGGGAAGAGACCCAGTACTTC
CDR3aa: CAISSRGEETQYF
abundance: many
j_gene: TRBJ2-5
v_gene: TRBV10-3
d_gene: NA

CDR3nt: TGCGCCAGCAGCCAAGATACTAACTCACCAGGTGAGCAGTTCTTC
CDR3aa: CASSQDTNSPGEQFF
abundance: NA
j_gene: TRBJ2-1
v_gene: TRBV4-3
d_gene: NA

CDR3nt: TGTGCCAGCAGCTCCCGCAGGGGAGCCTACGAGCAGTACTTC
CDR3aa: CASSSRRGAYEQYF
abundance: many
j_gene: TRBJ2-7
v_gene: TRBV7-9
d_gene: NA

CDR3nt: TGTGCCAGCAGCTTAGGGCCCCAAGCCGGGACAGCCCAACGGGGCGAGCAGTACTTC
CDR3aa: CASSLGPQAGTAQRGEQYF
abundance: NA
j_gene: TRBJ2-7
v_gene: TRBV7-2
d_gene: TRBD1

CDR3nt: TGTGCTAGTGGTTTGGTACGAGGGAACGAGCAGTTCTTC
CDR3aa: CASGLVRGNEQFF
abundance: NA
j_gene: TRBJ2-1
v_gene: TRBV12-5
d_gene: NA

CDR3nt: TGTGCCAGCAGCTTTTACCGCAATGAGCAGTTCTTC
CDR3aa: CASSFYRNEQFF
abundance: NA
j_gene: TRBJ2-1
v_gene: TRBV5-6
d_gene: NA

CDR3nt: TGTGCCAGCAGCTCTTCAGGGTTGAGCACTGAAGCTTTCTTT
CDR3aa: CASSSSGLSTEAFF
abundance: NA
j_gene: TRBJ1-1
v_gene: TRBV11-3
d_gene: NA

CDR3nt: TGTGCCAGCAAGGGGCAGGAGCTGTCGTTAGCCAAAAACATTCAGTACTTC
CDR3aa: CASKGQELSLAKNIQYF
abundance: NA
j_gene: TRBJ2-4
v_gene: TRBV2
d_gene: NA

CDR3nt: TGTGCCAGCAGTGTAGCGGGAGCCTACGAGCAGTACTTC
CDR3aa: CASSVAGAYEQYF
abundance: NA
j_gene: TRBJ2-7
v_gene: TRBV2
d_gene: TRBD2

CDR3nt: TGTGCCAGCAGCCTGGGACTTTCGACCGGGGAGCTGTTTTTT
CDR3aa: CASSLGLSTGELFF
abundance: few
j_gene: TRBJ2-2
v_gene: TRBV11-2
d_gene: NA

CDR3nt: TGTGCCAGCAGCTTAGGGACAGGGGCAGCCAAAAACATTCAGTACTTC
CDR3aa: CASSLGTGAAKNIQYF
abundance: NA
j_gene: TRBJ2-4
v_gene: TRBV13
d_gene: TRBD1

CDR3nt: TGCGCCAGCAGCTTCGGGGGGACAGACCGGACGGAGACCCAGTACTTC
CDR3aa: CASSFGGTDRTETQYF
abundance: NA
j_gene: TRBJ2-5
v_gene: TRBV4-1
d_gene: NA

CDR3nt: TGTGCCAGTAGTATAGGCGGGTTGGGTCCCCAGCATTTT
CDR3aa: CASSIGGLGPQHF
abundance: NA
j_gene: TRBJ1-5
v_gene: TRBV19
d_gene: NA

CDR3nt: TGTGCCAGCAGACTAGCGGGAGGGTACGAGCAGTACTTC
CDR3aa: CASRLAGGYEQYF
abundance: NA
j_gene: TRBJ2-7
v_gene: TRBV27
d_gene: TRBD2

CDR3nt: TGTGCCAGCAGTCGTGCCGGGACTAGCGACCCAGATACGCAGTATTTT
CDR3aa: CASSRAGTSDPDTQYF
abundance: NA
j_gene: TRBJ2-3
v_gene: TRBV6-8
d_gene: TRBD2

CDR3nt: TGCGCCAGCAGCTTGGGACAGGCCAAAAACATTCAGTACTTC
CDR3aa: CASSLGQAKNIQYF
abundance: few
j_gene: TRBJ2-4
v_gene: TRBV5-1
d_gene: NA